Presented here are 21 T cell receptor beta chains from one specimen sequenced in a study of T cell responses to AZD1222 COVID-19 vaccine. Using immunoSEQ multiplex PCR, the repertoire was profiled, and TCRdb retains in-frame clones only, with some absent. Of some 130,000 clones in the sample, 80% to 90% were seen once. The starting material was peripheral blood, obtained on day 0 of AZD1222 vaccination. All receptors come from an adult in good health.

The gene calls are TRBV7-2 and TRBJ2-7; 7 nucleotides align to TRBD2. The CDR3 is 13 amino acids. V lost 1 base and J lost 9; bases outside the gene matches: 6. Looked up from germline, CDR1 is SGHTA and CDR2 is FQGNSA. CDR3 in amino acids: CASSLGERGGQYF. The CDR3 coding sequence is TGTGCCAGCAGCTTAGGGGAGCGGGGTGGGCAGTACTTC.

V and J are TRBV7-9 and TRBJ2-6, with D possibly called TRBD1 or TRBD2 (5 bases each). The CDR3 runs 18 residues. Trimming stripped 3 bases from V and 2 bases from J, with 17 bases between. The V gene's germline CDR1 is SEHNR and CDR2 FQNEAQ (reference sequence). CDR3 nucleotides: TGTGCCAGCAGCTTGACCGGGACGGAGTATCCTGGGGCCAACGTCCTGACTTTC. Translating it yields CASSLTGTEYPGANVLTF.

V and J are TRBV5-1 and TRBJ2-3; the D gene is possibly TRBD2 (7 bases). The CDR3 covers 16 residues. Germline V gene data show CDR1 as SGHRS and CDR2 as YFSETQ. Deletions cut 0 bases from V and 2 bases from J, with 13 bases between. Written as DNA, the CDR3 is TGCGCCAGCAGCTTGGCCGGCGGGGGCGACACAGATACGCAGTATTTT. It yields the protein CASSLAGGGDTDTQYF.

This chain uses TRBV7-2 with TRBJ1-2; no reliable D call. This CDR3 is 17 amino acids long. Trimming took off 1 base at V and 7 bases at J, with 22 bases between the two ends. The V gene's germline CDR1 is SGHTA and CDR2 FQGNSA. The chain's CDR3 is CASSLGVGPPPDGGYTF. The CDR3 DNA is TGTGCCAGCAGCTTAGGTGTCGGACCACCTCCTGATGGTGGCTACACCTTC.

This chain joins TRBV9 and TRBJ1-2; 7 positions agree with TRBD1. J gave up 8 bases and V 3 bases, and 10 bases lay outside the gene matches. The CDR3 sequence is 14 residues long. Germline CDR1 SGDLS, CDR2 YYNGEE. As DNA, the CDR3 is TGTGCCAGCAGCGGACCGACAGGGTTCGGGGGCTACACCTTC. Translated, it gives CASSGPTGFGGYTF. The variable domain in full, with the rest retrieved from reference TRBV9 and TRBJ1-2, is DSGVTQTPKHLITATGQRVTLRCSPRSGDLSVYWYQQSLDQGLQFLIQYYNGEERAKGNILERFSAQQFPDLHSELNLSSLELGDSALYFCASSGPTGFGGYTFGSGTRLTVV.

This sequence joins TRBV19 and TRBJ1-1, with D maybe TRBD1 (6 bases). The CDR3 has 16 amino acids. V dropped 0 bases and J dropped 3 bases, with 14 bases sitting between them. CDR1 LNHDA and CDR2 SQIVND come from the germline V gene (reference sequence). CDR3 nucleotide sequence: TGTGCCAGTAGTATAGATCATGCTCAGGGGTACACTGAAGCTTTCTTT. Its translation: CASSIDHAQGYTEAFF.

The chain combines TRBV18 with TRBJ2-3; 10 positions agree with TRBD1. After removal of 3 bases from V and 1 base from J, the junction contained 4 bases not matched to a gene. The CDR3 has 16 amino acids. CDR1 and CDR2 (germline): KGHSH, LQKENI. The CDR3 coding sequence is TGTGCCAGCTCACCCCGTGGACAGGGGGGCACAGATACGCAGTATTTT. This gives the protein CASSPRGQGGTDTQYF.

V is TRBV5-5 and J is TRBJ1-6, with D unresolved. The CDR3 has 16 amino acids. Germline V gene data show CDR1 as SGHKS and CDR2 as YYEKEE (reference sequence). V was clipped by 4 bases and J by 5 bases, with 16 bases between them. CDR3 loop: CASSPPLGTNNSPLHF. The CDR3, as DNA: TGTGCCAGCAGCCCCCCTTTGGGAACCAATAATTCACCCCTCCACTTT.

V gene TRBV6-5 combines with J gene TRBJ1-5; D uncertain. Trimming removed 7 bases at V and 1 base at J, with 8 bases between. Germline loops: CDR1 MNHEY, CDR2 SVGAGI. CDR3 length: 13 residues. Here the CDR3 reads CASIGSSNQPQHF. The CDR3 DNA reads TGTGCCAGCATAGGAAGCAGCAATCAGCCCCAGCATTTT.

V gene TRBV7-2 combines with J gene TRBJ1-1; 7 bases match TRBD1. CDR1 is SGHTA and CDR2 is FQGNSA in the germline V gene. With V trimmed by 5 bases and J by 0 bases, 3 bases remained unmatched. The CDR3 totals 14 residues. CDR3 in amino acids: CASSEGAVNTEAFF. As DNA, the CDR3 is TGTGCCAGCAGCGAGGGGGCCGTGAACACTGAAGCTTTCTTT.

The chain couples TRBV6-5 to TRBJ1-2; D may be TRBD1 (6 bases). CDR3 length: 14 residues. CDR1 is MNHEY and CDR2 is SVGAGI in the germline V gene. Trimming stripped 10 bases from V and 4 bases from J, with 19 bases between. CDR3 nucleotides: TGTGCCACCGCCTTAGGGGGACTCCCCTATGGCTACACCTTC. Protein: CATALGGLPYGYTF.

With regard to this clone: Since a much larger clone is just one base distant, this may be a read error. The sample contains more than one DNA sequence encoding this CDR3. V is TRBV12-5 and J is TRBJ1-3; D unresolved. V lost 3 bases to trimming and J lost 0 bases, with 3 bases between them. Germline assignment: CDR1 LGHNT and CDR2 FRNRAP. CDR3 size: 13 residues. CDR3 in amino acids: CASGLNSGNTIYF. CDR3 nucleotide sequence: TGTGCTAGTGGTTTAAACTCTGGAAACACCATATATTTT.

The V and J genes are TRBV15 and TRBJ2-3, with D hard to call. Germline CDR1 LNHNV, CDR2 YYDKDF (reference sequence). The V end lost 1 base, the J end lost 0 bases, and 8 bases lay between the germline ends. The CDR3 runs to 15 residues. The CDR3 coding sequence is TGTGCCACCAGCAGAGTGGTGGGTAGCACAGATACGCAGTATTTT. This encodes CATSRVVGSTDTQYF. Full variable domain (outside the CDR3, taken from reference TRBV15 and TRBJ2-3): DAMVIQNPRYQVTQFGKPVTLSCSQTLNHNVMYWYQQKSSQAPKLLFHYYDKDFNNEADTPDNFQSRRPNTSFCFLDIRSPGLGDTAMYLCATSRVVGSTDTQYFGPGTRLTVL.

The V call is TRBV4-3, the J call TRBJ2-1; D not resolved. CDR1 and CDR2 from the germline V gene are LGHNA and YSLEER. Trimming shortened V by 0 bases and J by 0 bases, and 6 bases separated the two germline ends. The CDR3 loop spans 15 amino acids. The CDR3 coding sequence is TGCGCCAGCAGCCAAGATTTCCTCTCCTACAATGAGCAGTTCTTC. Translated: CASSQDFLSYNEQFF.

The gene calls are TRBV10-3 and TRBJ1-1, with D unresolved. In germline, CDR1 is ENHRY, CDR2 SYGVKD. The CDR3 has 11 residues. V shed 6 bases and J shed 3 bases, with 5 bases lying between them. In DNA form, the CDR3 reads TGTGCCATCAGCGGGTACACTGAAGCTTTCTTT. Its translation is CAISGYTEAFF.

The genes are TRBV5-8 and TRBJ2-7; 7 positions match TRBD2. V lost 6 bases, J lost 3 bases, and 9 bases stayed unmatched. The CDR3 runs to 14 residues. Germline V gene sequence: CDR1 SGHTS, CDR2 YDEGEE. The CDR3 spells CASTRAGSFYEQYF. The DNA of the CDR3 is TGTGCCAGCACACGAGCGGGATCTTTCTACGAGCAGTACTTC. The full variable domain, rest sourced from reference TRBV5-8 and TRBJ2-7, is EAGVTQSPTHLIKTRGQQATLRCSPISGHTSVYWYQQALGLGLQFLLWYDEGEERNRGNFPPRFSGRQFPNYSSELNVNALELEDSALYLCASTRAGSFYEQYFGPGTRLTVT.

The chain combines TRBV10-2 with TRBJ1-4, with D tentatively TRBD1 (5 bases). This CDR3 region has 16 residues. V lost 2 bases, J lost 7 bases, and 17 bases lay in between. Germline V CDR1 and CDR2: WSHSY, SAAADI. The CDR3 DNA is TGCGCCAGCAGTGAGGAAAGCGAGGGGTTGGTTGAAAAACTGTTTTTT. Its protein product is CASSEESEGLVEKLFF.

Of note for this clone: This specimen includes other DNA sequences encoding the same CDR3. The chain combines TRBV11-2 with TRBJ1-5, with D unresolved. The CDR3 extends over 13 amino acids. Trimming removed 1 base at V and 4 bases at J, with 5 bases between. Germline V gene data show CDR1 as SGHAT and CDR2 as FQNNGV. CDR3 in amino acids: CASSLGQNQPQHF. In nucleotides, the CDR3 is TGTGCCAGCAGCTTAGGCCAGAATCAGCCCCAGCATTTT. Full variable domain (remainder filled in from reference TRBV11-2 and TRBJ1-5): EAGVAQSPRYKIIEKRQSVAFWCNPISGHATLYWYQQILGQGPKLLIQFQNNGVVDDSQLPKDRFSAERLKGVDSTLKIQPAKLEDSAVYLCASSLGQNQPQHFGDGTRLSIL.

This sequence joins TRBV6-1 and TRBJ2-1; D ambiguous. The CDR3 length is 14 residues. The V gene's germline CDR1 is MNHNS and CDR2 SASEGT. Trimming left V 0 bases short and J 10 bases short, with 13 bases between. The CDR3 DNA is TGTGCCAGCAGTGAAGCGAGGCCAGATGGCGAGCAGTTCTTC. It is translated as CASSEARPDGEQFF.

The chain recombines TRBV6-5 with TRBJ1-5; 9 bases fit TRBD1. The germline V gene has CDR1 MNHEY and CDR2 SVGAGI. The CDR3 extends over 15 amino acids. Trimming took 6 bases from V and 2 from J; bases not matched to a gene: 5. The CDR3 DNA sequence: TGTGCCAGCAGGGGGACAGGGACCGGCAATCAGCCCCAGCATTTT. It yields the protein CASRGTGTGNQPQHF.

The chain joins TRBV6-2 or TRBV6-3 to TRBJ2-1; 7 bases match TRBD2. The germline gives CDR1 MNHEY, CDR2 SVGEGT. CDR3 length: 18 amino acids. Trimming removed 0 bases from V and 4 bases from J; junction bases left unmatched: 12. The DNA of the CDR3 is TGTGCCAGCAGTTACTCGATGGTTTCAGCGGGGTTTTACAATGAGCAGTTCTTC. Translating it yields CASSYSMVSAGFYNEQFF.